The TCR beta chain under discussion was sequenced for a study of Ad26.COV2.S vaccination and SARS-CoV-2 variants. Points from the study as a whole: Analyses of TCR breadth and depth may have underestimated total T cell responses.

About this clone: Its antigen is unknown.

CDR1 is LGHDT and CDR2 is YNNKEL in the germline V gene (reference sequence). The CDR3 has 11 amino acids. V dropped 3 bases and J dropped 5 bases, with 4 bases sitting between them. As to treatment: some 20 received Ad26.COV2.S at low or high dose, single or two shots; about 5 received placebo; per-sample allocation not given. Collection of the samples took place on day 63 after the first injection of vaccine or placebo. The individual, an adult aged 18-55 years, was a donor in Boston. This table comes from immunoSEQ multiplex PCR, and its TCRdb copy is limited to in-frame clones, with some not included. The profile shows about 400,000 clones, about 91% of them singletons.

The receptor was isolated from a person between 18 and 59 years old who received the Ad26.COV2.S COVID-19 vaccine or a placebo. Here the sequenced sample was peripheral blood, taken in a trial of Ad26.COV2.S vaccine versus placebo. The genes are TRBV3-1 (or the pseudogene TRBV3-2) and TRBJ2-5; D gene ambiguous. This CDR3 reads CASSQAETQYF. As DNA, the CDR3 is TGTGCCAGCAGCCAGGCGGAGACCCAGTACTTC.